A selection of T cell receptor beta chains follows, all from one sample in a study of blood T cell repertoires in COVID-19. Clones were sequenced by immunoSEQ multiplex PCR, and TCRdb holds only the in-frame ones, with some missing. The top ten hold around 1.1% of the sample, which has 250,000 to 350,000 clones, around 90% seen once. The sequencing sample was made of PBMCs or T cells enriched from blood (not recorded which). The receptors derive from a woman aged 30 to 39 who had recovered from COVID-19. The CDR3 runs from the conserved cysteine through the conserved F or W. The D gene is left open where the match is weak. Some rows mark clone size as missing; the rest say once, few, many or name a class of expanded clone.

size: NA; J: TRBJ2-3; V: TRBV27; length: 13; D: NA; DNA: TGTGCCAGCAGCATGACGACTAGTTCCCCGACGTATTTT; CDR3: CASSMTTSSPTYF
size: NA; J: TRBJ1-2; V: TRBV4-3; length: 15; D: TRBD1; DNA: TGCGCCAGCAGCCAAGTGGCTGGACAGGGGAACGGCTACACCTTC; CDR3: CASSQVAGQGNGYTF
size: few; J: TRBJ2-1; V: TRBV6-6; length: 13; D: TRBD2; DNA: TGTGCCAGCAGAGGGACTAGCGACAATGAGCAGTTCTTC; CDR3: CASRGTSDNEQFF
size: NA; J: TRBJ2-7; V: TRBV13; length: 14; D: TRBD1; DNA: TGTGCCAGCAGTTCCGGGACAGGGCCCAACGAGCAGTACTTC; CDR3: CASSSGTGPNEQYF
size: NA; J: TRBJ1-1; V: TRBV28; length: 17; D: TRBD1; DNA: TGTGCCAGCAGGCCAACCGGGACAGGGGGCTTGGACACTGAAGCTTTCTTT; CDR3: CASRPTGTGGLDTEAFF
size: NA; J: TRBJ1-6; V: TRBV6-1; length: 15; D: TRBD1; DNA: TGTGCCAGCAGTGATCAAGGGACAGGGAATTCACCCCTCCACTTT; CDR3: CASSDQGTGNSPLHF
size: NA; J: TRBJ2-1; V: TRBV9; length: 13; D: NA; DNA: TGTGCCAGCAGCTCCAGACTCCACAATGAGCAGTTCTTC; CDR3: CASSSRLHNEQFF
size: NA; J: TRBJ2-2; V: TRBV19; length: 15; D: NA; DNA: TGTGCCAGTAGTATCCAGGGGATAAGGACCGGGGAGCTGTTTTTT; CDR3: CASSIQGIRTGELFF
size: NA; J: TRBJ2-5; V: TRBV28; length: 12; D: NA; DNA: TGTGCCAGCAGTTTCGGGATAGAGACCCAGTACTTC; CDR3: CASSFGIETQYF
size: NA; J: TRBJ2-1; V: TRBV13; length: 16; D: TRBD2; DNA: TGTGCCAGCAGCTCGGAAAGGACTAGCGCTTACAATGAGCAGTTCTTC; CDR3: CASSSERTSAYNEQFF
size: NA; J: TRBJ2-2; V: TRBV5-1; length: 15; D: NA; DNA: TGCGCCAGCAGCCCGTGGACTCCTGACACCGGGGAGCTGTTTTTT; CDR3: CASSPWTPDTGELFF
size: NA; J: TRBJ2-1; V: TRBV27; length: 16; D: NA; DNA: TGTGCCAGCACTAGTACTCTGGCGGGGAAGGGCAATGAGCAGTTCTTC; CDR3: CASTSTLAGKGNEQFF
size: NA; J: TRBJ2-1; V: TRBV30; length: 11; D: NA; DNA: TGTGCCTGGAGCCTGTCGGATGAGCAGTTCTTC; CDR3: CAWSLSDEQFF
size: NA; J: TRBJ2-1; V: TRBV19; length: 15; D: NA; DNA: TGTGCCAGTAGTATCTATGGCGGGGCCTACAATGAGCAGTTCTTC; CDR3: CASSIYGGAYNEQFF
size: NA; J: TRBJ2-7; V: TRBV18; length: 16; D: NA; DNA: TGTGCCAGCTCACCACCGGGCGGGGTAAGCTCCTACGAGCAGTACTTC; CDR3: CASSPPGGVSSYEQYF
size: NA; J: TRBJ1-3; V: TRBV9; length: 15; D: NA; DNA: TGTGCCAGCAGCGGCGGACAGATCTCTGGAAACACCATATATTTT; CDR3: CASSGGQISGNTIYF
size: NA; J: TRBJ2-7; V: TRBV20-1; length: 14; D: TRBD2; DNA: TGCAGTGCTAGTCTTAGCGGGGGTGCCTACGAGCAGTACTTC; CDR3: CSASLSGGAYEQYF
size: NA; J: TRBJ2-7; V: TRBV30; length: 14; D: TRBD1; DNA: TGTGCCTGGAACCAGGACAGGGAGAACCACGAGCAGTACTTC; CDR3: CAWNQDRENHEQYF
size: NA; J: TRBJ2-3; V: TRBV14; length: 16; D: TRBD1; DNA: TGTGCCAGCAGCCAATTCTGGACAGGAAACACAGATACGCAGTATTTT; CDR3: CASSQFWTGNTDTQYF
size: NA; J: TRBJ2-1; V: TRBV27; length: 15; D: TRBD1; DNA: TGTGCCAGCAGTTTCGTGACAGGGGGCTGGAATGAGCAGTTCTTC; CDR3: CASSFVTGGWNEQFF
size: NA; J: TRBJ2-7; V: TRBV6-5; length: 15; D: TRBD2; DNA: TGTGCCAGTCTCGACTGGGCTAGCGGGATCTACGAGCAGTACTTC; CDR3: CASLDWASGIYEQYF
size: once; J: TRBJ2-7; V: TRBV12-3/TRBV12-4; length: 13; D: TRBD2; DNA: TGTGCCAGCAGTTTGAGCGGGAAGGGCGAGCAGTACTTC; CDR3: CASSLSGKGEQYF
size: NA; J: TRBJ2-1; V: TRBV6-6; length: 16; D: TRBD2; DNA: TGTGCCAGCAGTTACTTAGCGGGAGGCCACTACAATGAGCAGTTCTTC; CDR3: CASSYLAGGHYNEQFF
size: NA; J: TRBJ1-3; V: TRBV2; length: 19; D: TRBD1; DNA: TGTGCCAGCAGACCACCCCCCGGGACAGGGGGCTACTCTGGAAACACCATATATTTT; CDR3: CASRPPPGTGGYSGNTIYF
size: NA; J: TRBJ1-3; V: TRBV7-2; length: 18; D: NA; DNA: TGTGCCAGCAGCTTATTTTACAATTGGGACAATTCTGGAAACACCATATATTTT; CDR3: CASSLFYNWDNSGNTIYF
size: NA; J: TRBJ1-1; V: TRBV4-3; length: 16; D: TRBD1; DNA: TGCGCCAGCAGCCAGGGGGGACAGAGCTTGAACACTGAAGCTTTCTTT; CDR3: CASSQGGQSLNTEAFF
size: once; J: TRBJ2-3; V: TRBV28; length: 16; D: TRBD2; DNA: TGTGCCAGCAGTTATCGGGGGGTCCCTGGCGCAGATACGCAGTATTTT; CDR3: CASSYRGVPGADTQYF
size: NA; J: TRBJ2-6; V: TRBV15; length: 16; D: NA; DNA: TGTGCCACCAGCAGAGGGGCGAGCTCTGGGGCCAACGTCCTGACTTTC; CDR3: CATSRGASSGANVLTF
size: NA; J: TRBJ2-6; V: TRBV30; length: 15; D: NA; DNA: TGTGCCTGGAGTGTCCCCGGGTCTGGGGCCAACGTCCTGACTTTC; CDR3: CAWSVPGSGANVLTF
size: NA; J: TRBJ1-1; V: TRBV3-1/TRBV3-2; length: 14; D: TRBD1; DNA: TGTGCCAGCAGCCTTCAGGGGGCACGCACTGAAGCTTTCTTT; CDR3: CASSLQGARTEAFF
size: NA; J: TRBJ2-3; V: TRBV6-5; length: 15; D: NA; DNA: TGTGCCAGCAGTTACGGAGGAGGTACCACAGATACGCAGTATTTT; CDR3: CASSYGGGTTDTQYF
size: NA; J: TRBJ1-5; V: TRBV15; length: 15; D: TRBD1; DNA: TGTGCCACCAGCAGAGTTACAGGGGTGAATCAGCCCCAGCATTTT; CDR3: CATSRVTGVNQPQHF
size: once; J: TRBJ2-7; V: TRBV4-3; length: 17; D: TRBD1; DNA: TGCGCCAGCAGCCAGAGGGGCGGGGGACAGGGGAACCACGAGCAGTACTTC; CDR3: CASSQRGGGQGNHEQYF
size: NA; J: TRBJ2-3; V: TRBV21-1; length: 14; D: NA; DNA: TGTGCCAGCAACCCTAGCGGGAGAACAGATACGCAGTATTTT; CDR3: CASNPSGRTDTQYF
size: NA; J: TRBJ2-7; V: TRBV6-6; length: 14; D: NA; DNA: TGTGCCAGCAGTTACTCTGGGCAGAACTACGAGCAGTACTTC; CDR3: CASSYSGQNYEQYF
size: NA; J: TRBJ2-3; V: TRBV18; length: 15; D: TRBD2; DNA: TGTGCCAGCTCACCAGCTAGCGGGACTATGGATACGCAGTATTTT; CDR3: CASSPASGTMDTQYF
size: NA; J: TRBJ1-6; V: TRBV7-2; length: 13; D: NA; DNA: TGTGCCAGCTCCATTTTGGGGGGTTCACCCCTCCACTTT; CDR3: CASSILGGSPLHF
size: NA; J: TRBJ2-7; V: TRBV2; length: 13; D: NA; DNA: TGTGCCAGCAAAAGGGACACAGCCTACGAGCAGTACTTC; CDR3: CASKRDTAYEQYF
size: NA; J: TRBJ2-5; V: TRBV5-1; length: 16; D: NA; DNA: TGCGCCAGCAGCTGGGGGGACCTAGGGGGCGCGGAGACCCAGTACTTC; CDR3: CASSWGDLGGAETQYF
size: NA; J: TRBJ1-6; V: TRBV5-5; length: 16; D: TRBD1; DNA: TGTGCCAGCAGCGCACGACTCGGGACAGGGTTGAATCCCCTCCACTTT; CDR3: CASSARLGTGLNPLHF
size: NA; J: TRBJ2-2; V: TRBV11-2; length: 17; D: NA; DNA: TGTGCCAGCAGCCTTAGTACAGGGCTAGGGAACACCGGGGAGCTGTTTTTT; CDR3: CASSLSTGLGNTGELFF
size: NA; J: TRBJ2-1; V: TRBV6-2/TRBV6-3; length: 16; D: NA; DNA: TGTGCCAGCAGCCGGGGCGGGACTCACTCCTACAATGAGCAGTTCTTC; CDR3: CASSRGGTHSYNEQFF
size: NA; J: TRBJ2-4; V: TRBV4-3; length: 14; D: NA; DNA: TGCGCCAGCAGCCAAGACTTAGCCAAAAACATTCAGTACTTC; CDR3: CASSQDLAKNIQYF
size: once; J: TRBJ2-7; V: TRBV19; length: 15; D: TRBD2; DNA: TGTGCCACCGGACTAGCGGGAGGAGACACCTACGAGCAGTACTTC; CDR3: CATGLAGGDTYEQYF
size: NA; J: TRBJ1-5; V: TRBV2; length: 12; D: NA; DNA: TGTGCCAGCAGCCGAGGCAATCAGCCCCAGCATTTT; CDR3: CASSRGNQPQHF
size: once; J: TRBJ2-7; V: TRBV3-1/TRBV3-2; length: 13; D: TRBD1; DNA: TGTGCCAGCAGCCGACAGGGAGCTACCGAGCAGTACTTC; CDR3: CASSRQGATEQYF
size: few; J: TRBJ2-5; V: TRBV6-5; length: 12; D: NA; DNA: TGTGCCAGCAGACCGGACCAAGAGACCCAGTACTTC; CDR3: CASRPDQETQYF
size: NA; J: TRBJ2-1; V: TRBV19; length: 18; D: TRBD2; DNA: TGTGCCAGTAGTATAGGGATAGCGGGAGGGACAACCTACAATGAGCAGTTCTTC; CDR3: CASSIGIAGGTTYNEQFF
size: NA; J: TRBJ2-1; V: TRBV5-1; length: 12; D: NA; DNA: TGCGCCAGCAGCTTGGCCTTGAATGAGCAGTTCTTC; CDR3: CASSLALNEQFF
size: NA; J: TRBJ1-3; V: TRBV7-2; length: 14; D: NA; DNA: TGTGCCAGCAGCTTAACAAAGGAGGGAAACACCATATATTTT; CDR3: CASSLTKEGNTIYF
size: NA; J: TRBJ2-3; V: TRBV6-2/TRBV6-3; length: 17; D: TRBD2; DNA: TGTGCCAGCAGTCCATTTCGGACTAGCGGGAGTACAGATACGCAGTATTTT; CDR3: CASSPFRTSGSTDTQYF
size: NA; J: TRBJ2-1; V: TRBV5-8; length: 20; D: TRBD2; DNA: TGTGCCAGCAGCTTGGGGAACAGGGGGGTTAGCGGGAGGGGCTACAATGAGCAGTTCTTC; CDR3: CASSLGNRGVSGRGYNEQFF
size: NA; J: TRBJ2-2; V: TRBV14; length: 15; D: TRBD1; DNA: TGTGCCAGCAGCCTCCGACAGGGATTCACCGGGGAGCTGTTTTTT; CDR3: CASSLRQGFTGELFF
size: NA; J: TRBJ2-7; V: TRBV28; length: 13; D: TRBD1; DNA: TGTGCCAGCAGGAAACAGGGGGCTTACGAGCAGTACTTC; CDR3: CASRKQGAYEQYF
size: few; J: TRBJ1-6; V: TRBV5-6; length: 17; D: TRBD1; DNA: TGTGCCAGCAGCTCCCCGACAGGGGGCCTTCATAATTCACCCCTCCACTTT; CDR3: CASSSPTGGLHNSPLHF
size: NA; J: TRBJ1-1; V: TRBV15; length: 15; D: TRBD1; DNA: TGTGCCACCAGCAGGTCACAGGGGTTAGACACTGAAGCTTTCTTT; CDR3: CATSRSQGLDTEAFF
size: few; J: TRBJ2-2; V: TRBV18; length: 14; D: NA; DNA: TGTGCCAGCTCACCAGGCCTGAACACCGGGGAGCTGTTTTTT; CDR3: CASSPGLNTGELFF
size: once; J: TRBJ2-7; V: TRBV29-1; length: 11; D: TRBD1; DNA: TGCAGCGTGGGACAGGGCCACGAGCAGTACTTC; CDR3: CSVGQGHEQYF
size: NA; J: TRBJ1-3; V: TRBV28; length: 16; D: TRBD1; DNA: TGTGCCAGCAGTTCACCTGGGACAGGGACTGGAAACACCATATATTTT; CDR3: CASSSPGTGTGNTIYF